The rows below give T cell receptor beta chains drawn from one sample of a study of breast tumors, draining lymph nodes, adjacent tissues. From the multiplex PCR reads, TCRdb called clonotypes with MiXCR, one entry per CDR3 protein. This table has approximately 89,000 distinct CDR3 sequences, more than 25% appearing once. Specimen: axillary lymph node tissue. The receptors here all came from a female donor with breast cancer. Some clones in this sample may be carry-over from other donors' samples. The CDR3 runs from the conserved cysteine through the conserved F or W. D genes are given only for firm matches. Some rows mark clone size as missing; the rest say once, few, many or name a class of expanded clone.

many	.	TRBJ2-5	TRBV20-1	TGCAGTGCTAGAGGTTCAGGGTCAGTGGAGACCCAGTACTTC	CSARGSGSVETQYF
many	TRBD1	TRBJ2-7	TRBV20-1	TGCAGTGCTAGAGCTCGGACAGGGATTTACGAGCAGTACTTC	CSARARTGIYEQYF
many	.	TRBJ2-2	TRBV2	TGTGCCAGCAGTGACTCCAGGGTGAGGCAGGGTCTAACCTCGAACACCGGGGAGCTGTTTTTT	CASSDSRVRQGLTSNTGELFF
many	TRBD2	TRBJ2-1	TRBV20-1	TGCAGTGCTCCTAATCCGCTCGGACTAGCGGGACCCTACAATGAGCAGTTCTTC	CSAPNPLGLAGPYNEQFF
many	TRBD1	TRBJ1-4	TRBV6-5	TGTGCCAGCAGTAGAGGGACAGCTAATGAAAAACTGTTTTTT	CASSRGTANEKLFF
many	.	TRBJ2-2	TRBV6-6	TGTGCCAGCAGTTACCGGAGGGCGGACGGGGAGCTGTTTTTT	CASSYRRADGELFF
.	TRBD2	TRBJ2-1	TRBV11-3	TGTGCCAGCAGCCCAAGGACTAGCGGGAGAGCCCACAATGAGCAGTTCTTC	CASSPRTSGRAHNEQFF
many	.	TRBJ2-4	TRBV10-3	TGTGCCATCAGCCGGACAGAAGATTGGGACAAAAACATTCAGTACTTC	CAISRTEDWDKNIQYF
many	.	TRBJ1-3	TRBV29-1	TGCAGCGTTGAACAGACCTCTGGAAACACCATATATTTT	CSVEQTSGNTIYF
.	.	TRBJ1-1	TRBV7-2	TGTGCCAGCAGCTATGCAGGAAGCACTGAAGCTTTCTTT	CASSYAGSTEAFF
.	TRBD2	TRBJ2-1	TRBV7-2	TGTGCCAGCAGCTTAGGAGGCGGGACTAATGAAAAACTCTTC	CASSLGGGTNEKLF
many	.	TRBJ1-4	TRBV5-8	TGTGCCAGCAGCTTGGATGGCACCGATGAAAAACTGTTTTTT	CASSLDGTDEKLFF
few	TRBD1	TRBJ1-1	TRBV30	TGTGCCTGGGACAGGGGGCATACTGAAGCTTTCTTT	CAWDRGHTEAFF
once	.	TRBJ2-1	TRBV7-3	TGTGCCAGCAGCTTTACTACCGGGACACAATATCTCGATGAGCAGTTCTTC	CASSFTTGTQYLDEQFF
many	.	TRBJ2-1	TRBV11-3	TGTGCCAGCAGCCCCCATCGTGGGAGGAGCTCCTACAATGAGCAGTTCTTC	CASSPHRGRSSYNEQFF